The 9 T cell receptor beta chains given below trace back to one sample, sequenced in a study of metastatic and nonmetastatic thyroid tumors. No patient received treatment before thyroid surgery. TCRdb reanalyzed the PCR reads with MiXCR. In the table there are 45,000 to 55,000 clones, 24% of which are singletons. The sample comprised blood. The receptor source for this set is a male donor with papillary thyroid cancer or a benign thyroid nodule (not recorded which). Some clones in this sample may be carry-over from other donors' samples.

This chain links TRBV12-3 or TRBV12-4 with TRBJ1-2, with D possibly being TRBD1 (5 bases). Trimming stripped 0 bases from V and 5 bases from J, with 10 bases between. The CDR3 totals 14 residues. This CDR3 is CASSLAAGRYGYTF. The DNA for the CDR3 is TGTGCCAGCAGTTTAGCGGCAGGGAGGTATGGCTACACCTTC.

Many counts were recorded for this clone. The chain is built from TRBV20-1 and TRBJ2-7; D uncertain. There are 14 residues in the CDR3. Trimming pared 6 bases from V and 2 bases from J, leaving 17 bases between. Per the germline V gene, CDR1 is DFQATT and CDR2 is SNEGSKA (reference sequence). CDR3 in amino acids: CSADTASGTYEQYF. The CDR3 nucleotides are TGCAGTGCCGATACCGCAAGTGGTACCTACGAGCAGTACTTC.

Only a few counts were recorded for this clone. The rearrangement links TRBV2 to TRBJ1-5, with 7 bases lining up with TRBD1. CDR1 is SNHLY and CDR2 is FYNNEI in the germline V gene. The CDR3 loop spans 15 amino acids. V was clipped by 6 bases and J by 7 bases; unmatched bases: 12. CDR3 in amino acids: CASREGDRVHQPQHF. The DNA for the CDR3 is TGTGCCAGCAGGGAGGGGGACAGAGTACACCAGCCCCAGCATTTT.

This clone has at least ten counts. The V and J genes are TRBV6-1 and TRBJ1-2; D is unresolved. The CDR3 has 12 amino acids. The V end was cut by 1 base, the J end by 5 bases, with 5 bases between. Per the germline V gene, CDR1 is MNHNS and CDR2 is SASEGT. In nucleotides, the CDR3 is TGTGCCAGCAGTGAAGGGCAGTATGGCTACACCTTC. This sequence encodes CASSEGQYGYTF.

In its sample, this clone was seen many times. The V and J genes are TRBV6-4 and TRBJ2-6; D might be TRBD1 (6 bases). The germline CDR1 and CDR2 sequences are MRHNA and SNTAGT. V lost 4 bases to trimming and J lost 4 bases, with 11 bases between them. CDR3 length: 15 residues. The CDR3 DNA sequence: TGTGCCAGCAGTGCTACAGGGTCCGGGGCCAACGTCCTGACTTTC. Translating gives CASSATGSGANVLTF.

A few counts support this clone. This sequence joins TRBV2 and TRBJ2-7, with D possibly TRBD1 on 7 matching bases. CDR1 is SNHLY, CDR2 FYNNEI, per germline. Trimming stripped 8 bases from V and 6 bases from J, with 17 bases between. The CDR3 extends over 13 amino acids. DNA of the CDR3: TGTGCCAGCTCCGGGACAGCGGGTCTCGAGCAGTACTTC. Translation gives CASSGTAGLEQYF.

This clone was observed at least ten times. The CDR3 bases are TGTGCCAGCAGCTTATATCGAGCGGGAGGCTACGAGCAGTACTTC. It specifies CASSLYRAGGYEQYF. The genes are TRBV7-2 and TRBJ2-7; 9 positions match TRBD2. In germline, CDR1 is SGHTA, CDR2 FQGNSA. Unmatched junction bases numbered 5, after V lost 2 bases and J lost 3 bases. The CDR3 contains 15 residues.

Here the CDR3 reads CASSFGGPSTDTQYF. The DNA of the CDR3 is TGTGCCAGCAGCTTTGGCGGTCCTAGCACAGATACGCAGTATTTT. The chain couples TRBV11-1 to TRBJ2-3; D uncertain. CDR1 SGHAT and CDR2 FQDESV come from the germline V gene (reference sequence). This CDR3 region has 15 residues. The ends were cut back, 3 bases at V and 0 bases at J, with 10 bases in the middle.

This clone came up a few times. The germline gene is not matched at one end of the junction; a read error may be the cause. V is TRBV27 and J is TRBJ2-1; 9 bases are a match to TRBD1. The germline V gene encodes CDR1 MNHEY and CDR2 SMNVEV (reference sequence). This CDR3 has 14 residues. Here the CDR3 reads CASFRDRGYSEQFF. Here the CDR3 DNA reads TGTGCCAGCTTCCGTGACAGGGGGTACAGTGAGCAGTTCTTC.